The 7 T cell receptor beta chains in this list originate from one sample, sequenced in a study of blood T cell repertoires in COVID-19. Method: immunoSEQ multiplex PCR; TCRdb's copy keeps in-frame clones and lacks some. The sample records around 180,000 clones, roughly 80% being singletons. Sequencing input: peripheral blood. All receptors derive from a human donor in a cohort sampled during active COVID-19.

This chain uses TRBV27 with TRBJ2-5; 8 bases are a match to TRBD2. This CDR3 region has 14 residues. V lost 1 base, J lost 3 bases, and 1 base stayed unmatched. In germline, CDR1 is MNHEY, CDR2 SMNVEV (reference sequence). The CDR3 region is CASSLFGGEETQYF. The CDR3 DNA sequence: TGTGCCAGCAGTTTATTCGGGGGGGAAGAGACCCAGTACTTC.

The V gene is TRBV2, the J gene TRBJ1-2; a possible D gene is TRBD1 (5 bases). This CDR3 is 13 amino acids long. Germline CDR1 is SNHLY and CDR2 is FYNNEI. V was trimmed by 6 bases and J by 6 bases, leaving 14 bases between them. The CDR3 DNA is TGTGCCAGCAGCACGGCGCAGGGCAATGGCTACACCTTC. This codes for CASSTAQGNGYTF.

As concerns this clone: It is unclear where the CDR3 begins or ends on the DNA, so no DNA is shown, and the CDR3 is as TCRdb lists it. The V gene is TRBV27, the J gene TRBJ2-3; the table calls TRBD2, which could not be checked here. The CDR3 comprises 15 residues, both ends counted. Germline loops: CDR1 MNHEY, CDR2 SMNVEV (reference sequence). CDR3 sequence: CASSYGEVGPGTQYF.

The chain uses TRBV3-1 (or the pseudogene TRBV3-2) and TRBJ1-4; D uncertain. The length of the CDR3 is 17 residues. Deletions cut 0 bases from V and 0 bases from J, with 11 bases between. Germline V lookup: CDR1 LGHDT, CDR2 YNNKEL (reference sequence). The CDR3 DNA reads as TGTGCCAGCAGCCAAGATTCTCGAGGAGCAACTAATGAAAAACTGTTTTTT. Translation gives CASSQDSRGATNEKLFF.

The chain joins TRBV13 to TRBJ2-3, with 13 bases aligning to TRBD2. Trimming removed 5 bases from V and 3 bases from J; junction bases left unmatched: 2. Germline V CDR1 and CDR2: PRHDT, FYEKMQ (reference sequence). The length of the CDR3 is 15 residues. The CDR3 nucleotides read TGTGCCAGCAGCCCGACTAGCGGGGGGACAGATACGCAGTATTTT. Translation: CASSPTSGGTDTQYF.

The gene calls are TRBV4-2 and TRBJ2-7; 11 bases are shared with TRBD2. Germline trimming cut 4 bases from V and 6 bases from J; bases unmatched to any gene: 5. CDR3 length: 14 amino acids. In germline, CDR1 is LGHNA, CDR2 YNFKEQ. The CDR3 protein is CASSPGLAVLEQYF. CDR3 coding DNA: TGTGCCAGCAGCCCGGGACTAGCGGTCCTCGAGCAGTACTTC.

The J gene is TRBJ2-2, the V gene TRBV5-5, with a weak D call TRBD2 (6 bases). V lost 2 bases and J lost 8, with 16 bases in between. This CDR3 has 15 amino acids. Germline lookup yields CDR1 SGHKS and CDR2 YYEKEE (reference sequence). In DNA, the CDR3 is TGTGCCAGCAGCTTCGGGACGCGGGAATTGGGGGAGCTGTTTTTT. This gives the protein CASSFGTRELGELFF. The entire variable domain, with the rest obtained from reference TRBV5-5 and TRBJ2-2, is as follows: DAGVTQSPTHLIKTRGQQVTLRCSPISGHKSVSWYQQVLGQGPQFIFQYYEKEERGRGNFPDRFSARQFPNYSSELNVNALLLGDSALYLCASSFGTRELGELFFGEGSRLTVL.